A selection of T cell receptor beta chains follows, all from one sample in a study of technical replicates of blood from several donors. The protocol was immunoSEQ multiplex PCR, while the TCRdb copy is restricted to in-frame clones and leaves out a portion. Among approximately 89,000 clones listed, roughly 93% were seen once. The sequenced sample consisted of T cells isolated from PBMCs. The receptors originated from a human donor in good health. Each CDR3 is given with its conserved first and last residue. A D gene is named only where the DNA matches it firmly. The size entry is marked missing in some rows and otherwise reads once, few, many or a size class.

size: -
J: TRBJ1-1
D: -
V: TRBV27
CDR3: CASSLDQGLDTEAFF
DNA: TGTGCCAGCAGTTTAGATCAGGGGCTTGACACTGAAGCTTTCTTT

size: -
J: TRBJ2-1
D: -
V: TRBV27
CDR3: CASSLLQGVTVNEQFF
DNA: TGTGCCAGCAGTTTATTACAGGGTGTAACTGTAAATGAGCAGTTCTTC

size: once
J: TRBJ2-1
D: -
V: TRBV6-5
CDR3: CASREVNEQFF
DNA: TGTGCCAGCCGCGAAGTAAATGAGCAGTTCTTC

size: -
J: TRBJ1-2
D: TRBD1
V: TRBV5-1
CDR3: CASSLGTGANYGYTF
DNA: TGCGCCAGCAGCTTGGGGACAGGAGCCAACTATGGCTACACCTTC

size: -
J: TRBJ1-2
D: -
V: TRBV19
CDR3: CASSIGGLPGYTF
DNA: TGTGCCAGTAGTATAGGGGGCCTTCCCGGCTACACCTTC

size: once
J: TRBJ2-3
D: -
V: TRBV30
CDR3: CAWSHNGDTQYF
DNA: TGTGCCTGGAGTCATAACGGAGATACGCAGTATTTT

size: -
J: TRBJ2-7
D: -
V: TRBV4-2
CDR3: CASSATEASFEQYF
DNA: TGTGCCAGCAGCGCCACGGAGGCTAGCTTCGAGCAGTACTTC

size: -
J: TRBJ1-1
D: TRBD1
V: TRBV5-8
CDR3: CARKRQGANTEAFF
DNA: TGTGCCAGAAAACGACAGGGGGCCAACACTGAAGCTTTCTTT

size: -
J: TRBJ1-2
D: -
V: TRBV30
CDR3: CAWIGSRDYGYTF
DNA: TGTGCCTGGATAGGGAGTAGGGACTATGGCTACACCTTC

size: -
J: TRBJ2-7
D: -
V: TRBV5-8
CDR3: CASSSLPNRDEQYF
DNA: TGTGCCAGCAGCTCCCTCCCGAACAGGGACGAGCAGTACTTC

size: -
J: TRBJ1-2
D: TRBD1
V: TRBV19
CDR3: CASRDRQGWDGYTF
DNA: TGTGCCAGTAGGGACAGACAGGGATGGGATGGCTACACCTTC

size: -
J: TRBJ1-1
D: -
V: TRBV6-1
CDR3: CASSETTANTEAFF
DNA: TGTGCCAGCAGTGAAACCACAGCGAACACTGAAGCTTTCTTT

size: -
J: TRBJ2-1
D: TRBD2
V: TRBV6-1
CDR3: CASSSWLAGMDEQFF
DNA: TGTGCCAGCAGCTCTTGGCTAGCGGGAATGGATGAGCAGTTCTTC

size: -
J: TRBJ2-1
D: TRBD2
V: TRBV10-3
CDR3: CAIKLGLAENNEQFF
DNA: TGTGCCATCAAGCTGGGACTAGCCGAAAACAATGAGCAGTTCTTC

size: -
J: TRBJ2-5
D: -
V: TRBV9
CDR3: CASSVESSEETQYF
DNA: TGTGCCAGCAGCGTAGAGTCTAGCGAAGAGACCCAGTACTTC

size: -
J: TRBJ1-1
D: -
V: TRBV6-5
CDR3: CASSYSPRATEAFF
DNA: TGTGCCAGCAGTTACTCCCCGCGGGCCACTGAAGCTTTCTTT

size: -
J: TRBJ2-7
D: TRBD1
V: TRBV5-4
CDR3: CASSFYGTGVEQYF
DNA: TGTGCCAGCAGCTTTTACGGGACAGGGGTTGAGCAGTACTTC

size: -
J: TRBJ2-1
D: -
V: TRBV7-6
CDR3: CASSLSSPNEQFF
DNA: TGTGCCAGCAGCTTGAGTAGCCCCAATGAGCAGTTCTTC

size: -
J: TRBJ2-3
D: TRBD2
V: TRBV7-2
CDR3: CASSLSGRGTDTQYF
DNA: TGTGCCAGCAGCTTAAGCGGGAGAGGGACAGATACGCAGTATTTT

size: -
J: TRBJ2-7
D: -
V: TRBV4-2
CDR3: CASSQDRASSYEQYF
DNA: TGTGCCAGCAGCCAAGATAGGGCTAGCAGCTACGAGCAGTACTTC

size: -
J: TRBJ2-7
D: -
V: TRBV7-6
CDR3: CASSPLGRPYEQYF
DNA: TGTGCCAGCAGCCCGCTGGGCCGCCCCTACGAGCAGTACTTC

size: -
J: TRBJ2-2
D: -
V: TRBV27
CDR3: CASSLVSNGPGTGELFF
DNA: TGTGCCAGCAGTTTAGTATCTAACGGCCCAGGGACCGGGGAGCTGTTTTTT

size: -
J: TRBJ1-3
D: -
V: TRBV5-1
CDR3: CASRLLRTAGNTIYF
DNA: TGCGCCAGCAGGCTACTAAGGACAGCTGGAAACACCATATATTTT

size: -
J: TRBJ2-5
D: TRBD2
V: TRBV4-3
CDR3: CASSSQRLAGDETQYF
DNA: TGCGCCAGCAGCTCACAGAGACTAGCGGGAGATGAGACCCAGTACTTC

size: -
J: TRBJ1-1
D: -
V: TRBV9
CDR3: CASSVGTLNTEAFF
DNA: TGTGCCAGCAGCGTAGGGACACTGAACACTGAAGCTTTCTTT

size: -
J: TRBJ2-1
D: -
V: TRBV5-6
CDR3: CASSLWAGHNEQFF
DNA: TGTGCCAGCAGCTTGTGGGCGGGACACAATGAGCAGTTCTTC

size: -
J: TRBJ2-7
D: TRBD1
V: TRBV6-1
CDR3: CASSEVGQGFGEQYF
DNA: TGTGCCAGCAGTGAAGTGGGACAGGGATTTGGCGAGCAGTACTTC

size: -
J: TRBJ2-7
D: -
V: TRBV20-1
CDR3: CSGEGGDEQYF
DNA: TGCAGTGGGGAAGGGGGAGACGAGCAGTACTTC

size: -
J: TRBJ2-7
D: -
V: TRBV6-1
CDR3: CASSEARVIGQSYEQYF
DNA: TGTGCCAGCAGTGAAGCCAGAGTAATTGGACAGTCCTACGAGCAGTACTTC